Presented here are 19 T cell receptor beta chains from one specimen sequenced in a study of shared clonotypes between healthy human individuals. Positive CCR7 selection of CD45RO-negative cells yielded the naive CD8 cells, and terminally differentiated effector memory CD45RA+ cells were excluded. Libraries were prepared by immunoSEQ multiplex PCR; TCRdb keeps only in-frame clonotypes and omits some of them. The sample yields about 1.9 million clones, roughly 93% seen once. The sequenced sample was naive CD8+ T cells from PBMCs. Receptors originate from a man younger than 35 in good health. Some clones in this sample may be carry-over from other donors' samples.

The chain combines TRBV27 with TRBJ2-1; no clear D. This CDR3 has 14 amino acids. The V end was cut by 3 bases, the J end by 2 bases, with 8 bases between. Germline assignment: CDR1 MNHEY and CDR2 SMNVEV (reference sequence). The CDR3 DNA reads TGTGCCAGCAGTTTGTCTCGGACCTACAATGAGCAGTTCTTC. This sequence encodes CASSLSRTYNEQFF.

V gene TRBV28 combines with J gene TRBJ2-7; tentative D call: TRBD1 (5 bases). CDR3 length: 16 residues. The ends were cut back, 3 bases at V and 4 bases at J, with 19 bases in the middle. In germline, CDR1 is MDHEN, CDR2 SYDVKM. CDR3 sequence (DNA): TGTGCCAGCAGTTTTTCCCCACAGGCAAAAGTTTACGAGCAGTACTTC. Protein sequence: CASSFSPQAKVYEQYF.

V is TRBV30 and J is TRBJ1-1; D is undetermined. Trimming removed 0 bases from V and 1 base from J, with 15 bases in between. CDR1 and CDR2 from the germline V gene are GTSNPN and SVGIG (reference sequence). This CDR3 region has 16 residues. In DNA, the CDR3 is TGTGCCTGGAGTGTACATTGGGAACTAAGGAACACTGAAGCTTTCTTT. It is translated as CAWSVHWELRNTEAFF.

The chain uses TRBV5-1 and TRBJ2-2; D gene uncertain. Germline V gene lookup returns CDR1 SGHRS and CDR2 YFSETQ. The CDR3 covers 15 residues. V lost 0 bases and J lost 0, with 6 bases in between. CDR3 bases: TGCGCCAGCAGCTTGGTATCTTCGAACACCGGGGAGCTGTTTTTT. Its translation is CASSLVSSNTGELFF.

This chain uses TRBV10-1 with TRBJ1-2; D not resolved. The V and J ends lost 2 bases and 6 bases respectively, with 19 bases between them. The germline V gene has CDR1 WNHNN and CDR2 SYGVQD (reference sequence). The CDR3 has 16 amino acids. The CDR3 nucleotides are TGCGCCAGCAGTGAGGGGTTGCCAAATTTCCCGGATGGCTACACCTTC. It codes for CASSEGLPNFPDGYTF.

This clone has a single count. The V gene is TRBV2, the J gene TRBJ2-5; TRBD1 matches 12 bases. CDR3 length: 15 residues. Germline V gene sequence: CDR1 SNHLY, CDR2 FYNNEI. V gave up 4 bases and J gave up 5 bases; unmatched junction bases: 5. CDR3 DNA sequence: TGTGCCAGCAGTGTGGGACAGGGGGCAGGGGAGACCCAGTACTTC. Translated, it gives CASSVGQGAGETQYF.

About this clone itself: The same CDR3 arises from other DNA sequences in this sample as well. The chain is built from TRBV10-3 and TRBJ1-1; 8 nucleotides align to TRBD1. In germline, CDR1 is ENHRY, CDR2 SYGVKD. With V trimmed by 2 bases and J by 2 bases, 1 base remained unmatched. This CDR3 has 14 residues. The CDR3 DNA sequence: TGTGCCATCAGTGAGGGACAGGGAAACACTGAAGCTTTCTTT. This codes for CAISEGQGNTEAFF.

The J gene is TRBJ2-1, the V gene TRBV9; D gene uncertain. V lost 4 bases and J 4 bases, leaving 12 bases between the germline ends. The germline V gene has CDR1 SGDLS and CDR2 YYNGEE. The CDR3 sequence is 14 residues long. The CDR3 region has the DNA TGTGCCAGCAGCCCTACCCCGGCGTACAATGAGCAGTTCTTC. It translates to CASSPTPAYNEQFF. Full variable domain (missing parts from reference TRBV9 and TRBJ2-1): DSGVTQTPKHLITATGQRVTLRCSPRSGDLSVYWYQQSLDQGLQFLIQYYNGEERAKGNILERFSAQQFPDLHSELNLSSLELGDSALYFCASSPTPAYNEQFFGPGTRLTVL.

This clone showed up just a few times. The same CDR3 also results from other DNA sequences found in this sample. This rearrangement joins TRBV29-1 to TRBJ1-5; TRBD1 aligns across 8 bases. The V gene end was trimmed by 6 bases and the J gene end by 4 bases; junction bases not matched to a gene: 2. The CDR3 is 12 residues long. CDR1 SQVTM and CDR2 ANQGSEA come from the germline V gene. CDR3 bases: TGCAGCGTAGGGACAGGTAATCAGCCCCAGCATTTT. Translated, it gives CSVGTGNQPQHF. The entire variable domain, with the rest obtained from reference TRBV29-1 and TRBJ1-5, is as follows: SAVISQKPSRDICQRGTSLTIQCQVDSQVTMMFWYRQQPGQSLTLIATANQGSEATYESGFVIDKFPISRPNLTFSTLTVSNMSPEDSSIYLCSVGTGNQPQHFGDGTRLSIL.

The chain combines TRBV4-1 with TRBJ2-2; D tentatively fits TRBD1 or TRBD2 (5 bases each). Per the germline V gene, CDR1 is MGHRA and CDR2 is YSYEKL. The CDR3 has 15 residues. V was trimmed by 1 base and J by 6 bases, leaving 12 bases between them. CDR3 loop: CASSQVGPVPGELFF. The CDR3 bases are TGCGCCAGCAGCCAAGTGGGACCGGTCCCCGGGGAGCTGTTTTTT.

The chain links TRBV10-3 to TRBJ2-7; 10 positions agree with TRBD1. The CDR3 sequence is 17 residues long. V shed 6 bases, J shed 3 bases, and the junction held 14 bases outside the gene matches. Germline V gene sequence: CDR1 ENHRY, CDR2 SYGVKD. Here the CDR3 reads CAIRGTGDISGSYEQYF. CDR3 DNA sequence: TGTGCCATCAGGGGGACAGGGGATATCAGCGGGAGCTACGAGCAGTACTTC.

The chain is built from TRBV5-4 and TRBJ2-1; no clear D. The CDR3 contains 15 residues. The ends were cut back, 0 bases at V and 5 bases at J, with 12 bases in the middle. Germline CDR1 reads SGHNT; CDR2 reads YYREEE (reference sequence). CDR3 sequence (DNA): TGTGCCAGCAGCTTGGTTGGCCCAACTAACAATGAGCAGTTCTTC. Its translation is CASSLVGPTNNEQFF.

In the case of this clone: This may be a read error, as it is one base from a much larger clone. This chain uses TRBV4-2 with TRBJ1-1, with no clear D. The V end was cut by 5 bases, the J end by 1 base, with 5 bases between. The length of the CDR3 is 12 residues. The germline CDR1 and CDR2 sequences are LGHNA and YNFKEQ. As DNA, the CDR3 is TGTGCCAGCAGCTCAGGGAACACTGAAGCTTTCTTT. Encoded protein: CASSSGNTEAFF.

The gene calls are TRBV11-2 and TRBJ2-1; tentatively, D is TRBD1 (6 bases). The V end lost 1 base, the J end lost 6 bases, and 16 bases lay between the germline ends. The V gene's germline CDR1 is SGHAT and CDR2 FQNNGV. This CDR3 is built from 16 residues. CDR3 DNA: TGTGCCAGCAGCTTAGGGGTGGCACCCAGGGGCAATGAGCAGTTCTTC. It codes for CASSLGVAPRGNEQFF. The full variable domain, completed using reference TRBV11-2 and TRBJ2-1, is EAGVAQSPRYKIIEKRQSVAFWCNPISGHATLYWYQQILGQGPKLLIQFQNNGVVDDSQLPKDRFSAERLKGVDSTLKIQPAKLEDSAVYLCASSLGVAPRGNEQFFGPGTRLTVL.

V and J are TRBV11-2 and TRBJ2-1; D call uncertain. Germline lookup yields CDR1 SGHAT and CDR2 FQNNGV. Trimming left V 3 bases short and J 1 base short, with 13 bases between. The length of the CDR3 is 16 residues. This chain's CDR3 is CASSFRIMGSYNEQFF. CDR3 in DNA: TGTGCCAGCAGCTTCCGGATTATGGGGTCCTACAATGAGCAGTTCTTC.

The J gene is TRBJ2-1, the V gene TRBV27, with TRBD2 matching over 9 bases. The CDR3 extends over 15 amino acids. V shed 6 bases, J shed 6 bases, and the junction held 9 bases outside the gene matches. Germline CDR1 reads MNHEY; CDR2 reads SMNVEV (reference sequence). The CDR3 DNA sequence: TGTGCCAGCAGGGTTAGCGGGAGAGGCCTCAATGAGCAGTTCTTC. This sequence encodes CASRVSGRGLNEQFF.

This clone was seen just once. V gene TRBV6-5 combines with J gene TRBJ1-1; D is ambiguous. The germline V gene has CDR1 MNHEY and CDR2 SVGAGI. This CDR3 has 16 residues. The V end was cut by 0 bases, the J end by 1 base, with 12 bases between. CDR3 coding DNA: TGTGCCAGCAGTTACTCGATAGCGGGCGGGAACACTGAAGCTTTCTTT. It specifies CASSYSIAGGNTEAFF.

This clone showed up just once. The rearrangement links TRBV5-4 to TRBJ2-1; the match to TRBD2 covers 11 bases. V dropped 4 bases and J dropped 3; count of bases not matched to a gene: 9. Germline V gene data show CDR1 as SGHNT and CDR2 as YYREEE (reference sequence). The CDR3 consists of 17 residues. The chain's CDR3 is CASSRPSGTSGYNEQFF. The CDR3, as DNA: TGTGCCAGCAGCAGACCGTCCGGGACTAGCGGCTACAATGAGCAGTTCTTC.

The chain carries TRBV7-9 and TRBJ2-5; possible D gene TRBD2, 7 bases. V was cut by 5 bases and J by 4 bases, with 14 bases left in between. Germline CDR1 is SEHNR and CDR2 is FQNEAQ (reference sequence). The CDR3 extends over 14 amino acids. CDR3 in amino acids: CASSTRGGGETQYF. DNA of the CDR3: TGTGCCAGCAGCACCCGGGGAGGGGGAGAGACCCAGTACTTC.